This T cell receptor (beta chain) came from a study of blood T cell repertoires in COVID-19. Original data processing: It was from reference gene primer amplification that nucleated cell counts were estimated. Clones were sequenced by immunoSEQ multiplex PCR, and TCRdb holds only the in-frame ones, with some missing. The DNA gave D and trimming, while V, J and clone size come from that table. This sample carries more than 300,000 clones, roughly 86% of them seen once, and the ten largest clones take just under 9.5%. Individuals aged about 18 to 89 years were recruited from about two dozen US areas. Clinical history reported by participants formed the basis on which cohorts were assigned. Cohort 3 recovery required two negative PCRs, clearance, or symptom resolution. The source material was PBMCs or T cells enriched from blood (not recorded which). The origin of this receptor is a woman aged 30 to 39 who had recovered from COVID-19.

As DNA, the CDR3 is TGTGCCAGCAGCTTAGTAGGGACAGTGAGAGCTTTCTTT. It codes for CASSLVGTVRAFF. The rearrangement uses TRBV7-9 and TRBJ1-1, with TRBD1 matching 7 bases. CDR1 and CDR2 (germline): SEHNR, FQNEAQ (reference sequence). This CDR3 has 13 amino acids. The ends lost 1 base at V and 10 bases at J; junction bases unmatched: 6.